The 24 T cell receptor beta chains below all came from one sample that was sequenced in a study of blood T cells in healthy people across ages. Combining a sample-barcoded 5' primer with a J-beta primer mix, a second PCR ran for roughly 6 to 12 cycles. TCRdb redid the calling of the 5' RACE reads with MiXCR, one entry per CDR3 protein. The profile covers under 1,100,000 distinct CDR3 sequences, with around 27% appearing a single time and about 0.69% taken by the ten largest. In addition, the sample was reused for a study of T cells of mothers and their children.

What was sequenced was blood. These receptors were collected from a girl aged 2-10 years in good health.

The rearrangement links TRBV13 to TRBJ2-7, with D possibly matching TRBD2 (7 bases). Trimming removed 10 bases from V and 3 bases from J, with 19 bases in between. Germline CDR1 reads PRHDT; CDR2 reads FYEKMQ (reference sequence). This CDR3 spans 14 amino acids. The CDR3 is CATNKGGHNYEQYF. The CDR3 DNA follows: TGTGCCACCAACAAGGGGGGGCATAACTACGAGCAGTACTTC.

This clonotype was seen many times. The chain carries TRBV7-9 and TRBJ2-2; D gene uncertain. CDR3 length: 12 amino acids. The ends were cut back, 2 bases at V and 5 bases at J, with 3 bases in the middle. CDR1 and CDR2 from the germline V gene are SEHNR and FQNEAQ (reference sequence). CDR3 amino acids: CASSLKTGELFF. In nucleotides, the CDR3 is TGTGCCAGCAGCTTAAAGACCGGGGAGCTGTTTTTT.

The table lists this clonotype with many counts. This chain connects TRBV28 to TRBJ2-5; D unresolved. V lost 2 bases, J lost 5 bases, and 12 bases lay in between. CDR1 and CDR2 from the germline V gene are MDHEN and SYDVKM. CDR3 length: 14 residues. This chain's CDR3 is CASSLGPARETQYF. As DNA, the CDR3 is TGTGCCAGCAGTTTAGGACCAGCCCGTGAGACCCAGTACTTC.

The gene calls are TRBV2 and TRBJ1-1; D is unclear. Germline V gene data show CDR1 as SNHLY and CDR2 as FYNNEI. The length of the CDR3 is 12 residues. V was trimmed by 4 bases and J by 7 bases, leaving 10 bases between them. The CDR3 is CASSGGGGEAFF. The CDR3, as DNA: TGTGCCAGCAGTGGGGGAGGTGGTGAAGCTTTCTTT.

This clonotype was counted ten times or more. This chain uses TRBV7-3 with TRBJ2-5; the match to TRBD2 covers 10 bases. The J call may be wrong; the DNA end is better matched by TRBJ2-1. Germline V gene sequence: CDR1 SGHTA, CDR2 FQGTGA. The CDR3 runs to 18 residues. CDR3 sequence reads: CASSSYVGLAGDLNEQFF. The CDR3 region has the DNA TGTGCCAGCAGCTCTTACGTAGGTCTAGCGGGGGACCTCAATGAGCAGTTCTTC.

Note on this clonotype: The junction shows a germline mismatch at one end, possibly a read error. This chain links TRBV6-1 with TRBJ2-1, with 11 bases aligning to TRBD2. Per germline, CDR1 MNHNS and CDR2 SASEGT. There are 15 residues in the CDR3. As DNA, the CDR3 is TGTGCCGGCAAACCCGAACTAGCGGGAGTCGATGAGCAGCTCTTC. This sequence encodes CAGKPELAGVDEQLF.

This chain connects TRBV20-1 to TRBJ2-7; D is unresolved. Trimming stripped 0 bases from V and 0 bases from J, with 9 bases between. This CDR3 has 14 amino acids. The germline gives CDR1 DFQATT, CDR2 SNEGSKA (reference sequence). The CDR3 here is CSARDEVTSYEQYF. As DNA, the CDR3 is TGCAGTGCTAGAGATGAGGTTACCTCCTACGAGCAGTACTTC.

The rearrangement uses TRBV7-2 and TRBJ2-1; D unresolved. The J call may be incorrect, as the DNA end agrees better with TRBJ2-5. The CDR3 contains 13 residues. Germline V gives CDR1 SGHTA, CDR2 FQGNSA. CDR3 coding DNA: TGTGCCAGCAGACTTGGTGGGTTGGAGACCCAGTACTTC. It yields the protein CASRLGGLETQYF.

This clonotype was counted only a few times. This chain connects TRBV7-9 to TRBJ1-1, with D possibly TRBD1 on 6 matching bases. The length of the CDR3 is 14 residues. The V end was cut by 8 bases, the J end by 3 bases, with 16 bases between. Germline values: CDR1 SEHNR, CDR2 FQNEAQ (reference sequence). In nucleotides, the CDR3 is TGTGCCAGCCCCCCGGGGGCGCAGGACACTGAAGCTTTCTTT. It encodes CASPPGAQDTEAFF.

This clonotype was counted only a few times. The CDR3 DNA follows: TGTGCCAGCTCACCACCATATGACAGGCGAGGGGAGACCCAGTACTTC. Translating it yields CASSPPYDRRGETQYF. The V call is TRBV18, the J call TRBJ2-5; possibly TRBD1 for D (6 bases). CDR1 and CDR2 (germline): KGHSH, LQKENI. V was trimmed by 0 bases and J by 5 bases, leaving 16 bases between them. The CDR3 contains 16 residues. Full variable domain (rest looked up from reference TRBV18 and TRBJ2-5): NAGVMQNPRHLVRRRGQEARLRCSPMKGHSHVYWYRQLPEEGLKFMVYLQKENIIDESGMPKERFSAEFPKEGPSILRIQQVVRGDSAAYFCASSPPYDRRGETQYFGPGTRLLVL.

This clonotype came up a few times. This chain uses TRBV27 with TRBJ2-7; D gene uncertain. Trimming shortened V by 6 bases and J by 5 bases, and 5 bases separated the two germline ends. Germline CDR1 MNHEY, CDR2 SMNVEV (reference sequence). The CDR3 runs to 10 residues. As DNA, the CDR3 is TGTGCCAGCAGCCAGGACGAGCAGTACTTC. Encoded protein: CASSQDEQYF.

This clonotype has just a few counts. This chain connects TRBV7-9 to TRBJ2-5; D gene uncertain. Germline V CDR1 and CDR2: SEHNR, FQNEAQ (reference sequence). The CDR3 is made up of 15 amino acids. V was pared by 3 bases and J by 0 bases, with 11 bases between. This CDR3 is CASSFSAEDQETQYF. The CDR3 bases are TGTGCCAGCAGCTTCTCGGCAGAAGACCAAGAGACCCAGTACTTC. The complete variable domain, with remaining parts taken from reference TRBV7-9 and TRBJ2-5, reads DTGVSQNPRHKITKRGQNVTFRCDPISEHNRLYWYRQTLGQGPEFLTYFQNEAQLEKSRLLSDRFSAERPKGSFSTLEIQRTEQGDSAMYLCASSFSAEDQETQYFGPGTRLLVL.

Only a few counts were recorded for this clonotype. This CDR3 reads CASRDRGLETDTQYF. Here the CDR3 DNA reads TGTGCCAGCAGGGACCGGGGACTAGAGACAGATACGCAGTATTTT. V usage is TRBV6-1 and J usage is TRBJ2-3, with 8 bases aligning to TRBD2. This CDR3 is 15 amino acids long. The junction had 8 bases not matched to a gene; V was cut back by 6 bases and J by 3 bases. Germline CDR1 is MNHNS and CDR2 is SASEGT.

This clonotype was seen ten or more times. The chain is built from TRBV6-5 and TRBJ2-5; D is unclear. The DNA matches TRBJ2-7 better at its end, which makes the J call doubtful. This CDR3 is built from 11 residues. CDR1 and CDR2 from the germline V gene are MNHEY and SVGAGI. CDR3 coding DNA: TGTGCCAGCAGTTACGGCCGCGAGCAGTACTTC. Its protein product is CASSYGREQYF.

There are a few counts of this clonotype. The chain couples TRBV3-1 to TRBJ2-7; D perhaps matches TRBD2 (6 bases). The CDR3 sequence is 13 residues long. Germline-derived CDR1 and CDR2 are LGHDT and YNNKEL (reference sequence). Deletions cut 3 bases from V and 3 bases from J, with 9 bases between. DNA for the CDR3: TGTGCCAGCAGCCATCAGGGAGGCTACGAGCAGTACTTC. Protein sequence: CASSHQGGYEQYF.

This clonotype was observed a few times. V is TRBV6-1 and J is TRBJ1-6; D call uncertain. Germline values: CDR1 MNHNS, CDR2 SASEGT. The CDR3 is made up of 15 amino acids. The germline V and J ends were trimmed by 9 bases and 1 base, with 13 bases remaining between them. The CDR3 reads CASQPLVSYNSPLHF. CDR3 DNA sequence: TGTGCCAGTCAGCCGTTAGTGTCCTATAATTCACCCCTCCACTTT.

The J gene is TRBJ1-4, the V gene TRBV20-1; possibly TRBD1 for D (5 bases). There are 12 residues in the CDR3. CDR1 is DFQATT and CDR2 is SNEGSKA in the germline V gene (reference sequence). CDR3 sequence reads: CALEGPNEKLFF. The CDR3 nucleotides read TGCGCGCTAGAGGGACCTAATGAAAAACTGTTTTTT.

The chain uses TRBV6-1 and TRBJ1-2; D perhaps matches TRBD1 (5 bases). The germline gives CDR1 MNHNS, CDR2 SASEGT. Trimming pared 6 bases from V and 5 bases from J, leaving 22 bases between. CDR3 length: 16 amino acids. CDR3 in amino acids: CASSILGGGPTYGYTF. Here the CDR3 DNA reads TGTGCCAGCAGCATTTTGGGCGGGGGACCTACATATGGCTACACCTTC.

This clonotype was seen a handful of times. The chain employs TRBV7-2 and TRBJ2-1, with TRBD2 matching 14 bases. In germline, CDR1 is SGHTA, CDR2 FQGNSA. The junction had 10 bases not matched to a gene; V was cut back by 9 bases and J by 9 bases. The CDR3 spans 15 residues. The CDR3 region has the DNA TGTGCCAGTAGTCCGGGACTAGCGGGGGAAGGTGAGCAGTTCTTC. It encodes CASSPGLAGEGEQFF.

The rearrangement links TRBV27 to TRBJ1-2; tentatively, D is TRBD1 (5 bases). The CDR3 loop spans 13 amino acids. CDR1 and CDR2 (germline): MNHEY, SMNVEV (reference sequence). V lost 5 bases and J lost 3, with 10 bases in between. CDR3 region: CASSGGVHYGYTF. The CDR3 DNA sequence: TGTGCCAGCAGTGGAGGGGTCCACTATGGCTACACCTTC.

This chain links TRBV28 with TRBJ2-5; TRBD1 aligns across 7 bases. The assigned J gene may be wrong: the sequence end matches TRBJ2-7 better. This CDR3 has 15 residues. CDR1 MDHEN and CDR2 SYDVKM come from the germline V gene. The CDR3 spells CASSLPETGVYEQYF. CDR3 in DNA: TGTGCCAGCAGTTTACCTGAAACAGGGGTCTACGAGCAGTACTTC.

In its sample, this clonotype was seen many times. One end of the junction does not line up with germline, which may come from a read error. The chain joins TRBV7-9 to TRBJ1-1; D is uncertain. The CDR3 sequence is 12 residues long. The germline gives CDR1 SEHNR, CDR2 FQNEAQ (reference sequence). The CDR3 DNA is TGCGCCAGCAGTCTAAGCGGGTCTGAAGCTTTCTTT. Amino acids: CASSLSGSEAFF. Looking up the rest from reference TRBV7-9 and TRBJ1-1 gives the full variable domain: DTGVSQNPRHKITKRGQNVTFRCDPISEHNRLYWYRQTLGQGPEFLTYFQNEAQLEKSRLLSDRFSAERPKGSFSTLEIQRTEQGDSAMYLCASSLSGSEAFFGQGTRLTVV.

The CDR3 DNA reads TGTGCCACCGGTTTCGCTGATACGCAGTATTTT. Translated, it gives CATGFADTQYF. This rearrangement joins TRBV10-3 to TRBJ2-3; D unresolved. V lost 10 bases and J lost 6, with 11 bases in between. The germline CDR1 and CDR2 sequences are ENHRY and SYGVKD. CDR3 length: 11 residues.

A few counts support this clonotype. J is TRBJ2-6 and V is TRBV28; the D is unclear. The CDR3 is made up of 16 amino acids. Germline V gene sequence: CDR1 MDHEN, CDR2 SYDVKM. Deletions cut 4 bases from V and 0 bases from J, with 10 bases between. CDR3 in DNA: TGTGCCAGCAGTTCCCCCGCCAACTCTGGGGCCAACGTCCTGACTTTC. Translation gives CASSSPANSGANVLTF.